This TCR beta chain was obtained from a study of immune evolution from preneoplasia to lung adenocarcinoma. Background on the study: HLA loss of heterozygosity: roughly 7.5% AIS, around 16% MIA, around 35% ADC, none AAH.

This clone was observed a few times. Method: immunoSEQ multiplex PCR; TCRdb's copy keeps in-frame clones and lacks some. The table records roughly 7,500 clones, roughly 80% of them present only once. This CDR3 spans 14 amino acids. The ends were cut back, 2 bases at V and 1 base at J, with 8 bases in the middle. The germline CDR1 and CDR2 sequences are SEHNR and FQNEAQ (reference sequence). Between about 2014 and 2018, patients underwent resection in Japan or China. The chain combines TRBV7-9 with TRBJ1-1; no definite D call. This sequence was found in an older donor with lung adenocarcinoma. Some clones in this sample may be carry-over from other donors' samples. Sequencing was done on a sample of FFPE atypical adenomatous hyperplasia tissue from the lung. The subset is: atypical adenomatous hyperplasia (AAH), lung preneoplasia. In DNA form, the CDR3 reads TGTGCCAGCAGCTTATCGGTCGGGAACACTGAAGCTTTCTTT. This sequence encodes CASSLSVGNTEAFF. Filled out from reference TRBV7-9 and TRBJ1-1, the complete variable domain reads DTGVSQNPRHKITKRGQNVTFRCDPISEHNRLYWYRQTLGQGPEFLTYFQNEAQLEKSRLLSDRFSAERPKGSFSTLEIQRTEQGDSAMYLCASSLSVGNTEAFFGQGTRLTVV.